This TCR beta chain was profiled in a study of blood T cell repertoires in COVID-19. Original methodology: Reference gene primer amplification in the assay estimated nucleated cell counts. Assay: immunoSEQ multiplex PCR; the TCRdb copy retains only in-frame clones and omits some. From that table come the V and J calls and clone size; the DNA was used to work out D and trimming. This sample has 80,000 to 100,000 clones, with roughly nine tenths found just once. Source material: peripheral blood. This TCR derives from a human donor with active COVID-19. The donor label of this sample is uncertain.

This CDR3 reads CASSQGTVAQPQHF. The CDR3 bases are TGCGCCAGCAGCCAGGGGACTGTGGCTCAGCCCCAGCATTTT. The chain employs TRBV4-1 and TRBJ1-5; D is perhaps TRBD1 (5 bases). The CDR3 is 14 amino acids. Between the trimmed V and J ends, which lost 3 bases and 6 bases, there was a span of 12 bases. Germline V gene sequence: CDR1 MGHRA, CDR2 YSYEKL.